This entry features one TCR beta chain sequence. Its antigen is unidentified. The sample originates from a study of cytomegalovirus exposure and HLA in healthy donors. Study-level findings and limits: Later analysis identified several of the most significant clusters that appeared linked to common viral pathogens. V- and J-gene trimming of TCR beta was linked (in a later analysis) to a missense DCLRE1C variant.

The germline gives CDR1 MNHEY, CDR2 SMNVEV (reference sequence). J lost 0 bases, V lost 6 bases, and 10 bases had no gene match. The CDR3 runs 18 residues. The primer mix had 60 Vbeta and 13 Jbeta primers. Profiled with immunoSEQ multiplex PCR; TCRdb holds only in-frame clones, not every one. The sample holds approximately 140,000 clones; around three quarters are singletons and the top ten take about 2.9%. The chain links TRBV27 to TRBJ2-6; 8 bases line up with TRBD1. Input material: PBMCs. This clonotype originated in a man aged 35 to 55 in good health and CMV-seropositive. The CDR3, as DNA: TGTGCCAGCAGAACCACAGGGGGATACGACTCTGGGGCCAACGTCCTGACTTTC. Its translation: CASRTTGGYDSGANVLTF.